This TCR beta chain originates from a study of blood T cell repertoires in COVID-19. The repertoire was sequenced with immunoSEQ multiplex PCR; TCRdb's copy has only in-frame clones and lacks some. The sample lists 250,000 to 350,000 clones, approximately 90% seen once, with around 2.2% in the top ten. The length of the CDR3 is 16 residues. Germline CDR1 is SGHTA and CDR2 is FQGTGA. V was clipped by 1 base and J by 5 bases; unmatched bases: 7. The receptor was isolated from a woman aged 45-65 years who had recovered from COVID-19. The sequencing sample was made of peripheral blood. The chain couples TRBV7-3 to TRBJ2-3; 9 bases agree with TRBD1. The CDR3 nucleotides read TGTGCCAGCAGCTTAATAAGTGGGACAGGGAAAGATACGCAGTATTTT. Its protein is CASSLISGTGKDTQYF.